These 29 T cell receptor beta chains were sequenced from one sample in a study of identical twins' blood T cells. TCRdb processed the 5' RACE reads anew with MiXCR; each CDR3 protein has one entry. The table records 350,000 to 450,000 distinct CDR3 sequences, over 25% of them present only once. Material: PBMCs. All receptors derive from a woman aged 18-50 years in good health.

The chain combines TRBV9 with TRBJ2-2; D remains unclear. Germline V gives CDR1 SGDLS, CDR2 YYNGEE. CDR3 size: 14 residues. V gave up 0 bases and J gave up 6 bases, with 9 bases separating them. The CDR3 spells CASSVVDTAGELFF. The CDR3 bases are TGTGCCAGCAGCGTAGTAGATACTGCCGGGGAGCTGTTTTTT. The complete variable domain, with remaining parts taken from reference TRBV9 and TRBJ2-2, reads DSGVTQTPKHLITATGQRVTLRCSPRSGDLSVYWYQQSLDQGLQFLIQYYNGEERAKGNILERFSAQQFPDLHSELNLSSLELGDSALYFCASSVVDTAGELFFGEGSRLTVL.

The CDR3 spells CASSSRVAGELFF. DNA of the CDR3: TGTGCCAGCAGTTCAAGAGTTGCCGGGGAGCTGTTTTTT. The rearrangement links TRBV6-6 to TRBJ2-2, with D unclear. CDR3 length: 13 amino acids. In germline, CDR1 is MNHNY, CDR2 SVGAGI (reference sequence). V was cut by 4 bases and J by 6 bases, with 9 bases left in between.

Regarding this clonotype: Being one base from a much bigger clone, this may be a read error. The CDR3 DNA is TGTGCCAGCAGTTTTGTCGGACGCAATCAGCCCCAGCATTTT. This codes for CASSFVGRNQPQHF. The chain recombines TRBV27 with TRBJ1-5; D call uncertain. Germline CDR1 is MNHEY and CDR2 is SMNVEV (reference sequence). This CDR3 contains 14 residues. V gave up 3 bases and J gave up 2 bases, with 8 bases separating them.

This clonotype was found many times. The V call is TRBV6-5, the J call TRBJ2-1; D might be TRBD2 (5 bases). The V end was cut by 0 bases, the J end by 14 bases, with 17 bases between. Germline V lookup: CDR1 MNHEY, CDR2 SVGAGI. This CDR3 region has 14 residues. CDR3 sequence reads: CASSYSRAPTQKFF. CDR3 nucleotide sequence: TGTGCCAGCAGTTACTCGAGGGCTCCGACTCAAAAGTTCTTC.

This clonotype was counted many times. The gene calls are TRBV27 and TRBJ1-2; no clear D gene. The V and J ends lost 4 bases and 8 bases respectively, with 14 bases between them. CDR1 is MNHEY and CDR2 is SMNVEV in the germline V gene (reference sequence). This CDR3 has 13 residues. CDR3 sequence reads: CASSSRTTGGYTF. In nucleotides, the CDR3 is TGTGCCAGCAGTTCTCGGACGACTGGAGGCTACACCTTC.

The V gene is TRBV7-9, the J gene TRBJ2-1; D is perhaps TRBD2 (5 bases). Per germline, CDR1 SEHNR and CDR2 FQNEAQ (reference sequence). The CDR3 extends over 18 amino acids. Deletions cut 5 bases from V and 7 bases from J, with 27 bases between. CDR3 residues: CASSAPVDFYSVKNEQFF. CDR3 sequence (DNA): TGTGCCAGCAGCGCCCCTGTGGACTTCTACTCGGTGAAAAATGAGCAGTTCTTC.

This clonotype turned up a few times. The chain is built from TRBV10-3 and TRBJ1-2, with D possibly being TRBD1 (5 bases). This CDR3 contains 14 residues. Per the germline V gene, CDR1 is ENHRY and CDR2 is SYGVKD. V gave up 6 bases and J gave up 6 bases, with 17 bases separating them. The CDR3, as DNA: TGTGCCATCAGGCGCGATACAGGTTGGGATGGCTACACCTTC. Protein sequence: CAIRRDTGWDGYTF.

This clonotype showed up many times. The J gene is TRBJ1-5, the V gene TRBV20-1, with D unresolved. Trimming removed 6 bases at V and 4 bases at J, with 13 bases between. Germline V gene data show CDR1 as DFQATT and CDR2 as SNEGSKA (reference sequence). The CDR3 is 13 amino acids. The CDR3, as DNA: TGCAGTGCGGGTCAGAACCTTAATCAGCCCCAGCATTTT. Amino acids: CSAGQNLNQPQHF.

This clonotype has just a few counts. The chain is built from TRBV7-9 and TRBJ2-1; TRBD1 agrees at 7 bases. The CDR3 runs to 15 residues. CDR1 and CDR2 from the germline V gene are SEHNR and FQNEAQ (reference sequence). V shed 3 bases, J shed 4 bases, and the junction held 6 bases outside the gene matches. This CDR3 is CASSFRGQMYNEQFF. The CDR3 bases are TGTGCCAGCAGCTTTAGGGGACAGATGTACAATGAGCAGTTCTTC.

Concerning this clonotype: A much bigger clone sits one base away, suggesting this may be a read error. This sequence joins TRBV20-1 and TRBJ2-2; either TRBD1 or TRBD2 may fit D (5 bases each). The CDR3 has 17 amino acids. V was clipped by 0 bases and J by 3 bases, with 17 bases between them. Germline V gene lookup returns CDR1 DFQATT and CDR2 SNEGSKA (reference sequence). For the CDR3, the DNA is TGCAGTGCTAGAGACCGGGACGACTACGGGGACACCGGGGAGCTGTTTTTT. This codes for CSARDRDDYGDTGELFF.

This clonotype was observed many times. The junction differs from germline at one of its ends, possibly a read error. This CDR3 reads CAIRESLGTDTQYF. The CDR3 nucleotides are TGTGCCATCCGTGAAAGTCTCGGAACAGATACGCAGTATTTT. The rearrangement links TRBV10-3 to TRBJ2-3; no reliable D call. This CDR3 is 14 amino acids long. Germline CDR1 and CDR2: ENHRY and SYGVKD.

The rearrangement links TRBV6-6 to TRBJ1-5, with 7 positions matching TRBD1. V lost 7 bases, J lost 6 bases, and 12 bases stayed unmatched. Germline V CDR1 and CDR2: MNHNY, SVGAGI (reference sequence). The CDR3 is 15 residues long. The DNA for the CDR3 is TGTGCCAGCACCATACGTGGACAGGTGCTTCAGCCCCAGCATTTT. Protein: CASTIRGQVLQPQHF.

The sample holds one count of this clonotype. Lacking the conserved final phenylalanine or tryptophan, this CDR3 likely reflects a read error. The chain joins TRBV2 to TRBJ1-1, with D possibly matching TRBD1 (6 bases). Germline V lookup: CDR1 SNHLY, CDR2 FYNNEI. This CDR3 region has 14 residues. V lost 5 bases and J lost 2, with 12 bases in between. The CDR3 DNA follows: TGTGCCAGCAGTACATGGACAGCTAACACTGAAGCTTTCCTT. This translates into CASSTWTANTEAFL.

The chain combines TRBV6-1 with TRBJ2-7, with TRBD1 identical over 7 bases. V was clipped by 5 bases and J by 3 bases; unmatched bases: 7. The CDR3 contains 14 residues. Germline lookup yields CDR1 MNHNS and CDR2 SASEGT. The CDR3 loop is CASSIRDRLYEQYF. The DNA of the CDR3 is TGTGCCAGCAGTATCCGGGACAGACTCTACGAGCAGTACTTC.

With regard to this clonotype: A read error may account for a junction end that differs from germline. The rearrangement links TRBV6-5 to TRBJ1-5; D perhaps matches TRBD1 (5 bases). The CDR3 loop spans 14 amino acids. Germline CDR1 and CDR2: MNHEY and SVGAGI. In DNA form, the CDR3 reads TGTACCAGCAGTTCAACAGGTACCAATCAGCCCCAGCATTTT. As protein: CTSSSTGTNQPQHF.

This clonotype occurred a few times. V and J are TRBV27 and TRBJ1-4; D perhaps matches TRBD1 (6 bases). CDR3 length equals 15 residues. V lost 4 bases to trimming and J lost 4 bases, with 13 bases between them. Germline assignment: CDR1 MNHEY and CDR2 SMNVEV (reference sequence). This CDR3 is CASSSYREGNEKLFF. The CDR3 DNA is TGTGCCAGCAGTTCGTACAGGGAGGGTAATGAAAAACTGTTTTTT.

In its sample, this clonotype was seen a few times. This chain uses TRBV20-1 with TRBJ2-5; 8 positions agree with TRBD2. Germline values: CDR1 DFQATT, CDR2 SNEGSKA (reference sequence). V trimming: 6 bases; J trimming: 5 bases; junction bases outside the gene matches: 11. This CDR3 contains 14 residues. CDR3 DNA: TGCAGTGCCCTAAATGGACTAGCAGGGGAGACCCAGTACTTC. Protein: CSALNGLAGETQYF.

The rearrangement joins TRBV7-9 to TRBJ2-7; 7 nucleotides agree with TRBD2. Germline V CDR1 and CDR2: SEHNR, FQNEAQ (reference sequence). This CDR3 region has 18 residues. Losses at the gene ends were 1 base for V and 1 base for J; bases not matched to a gene: 13. The DNA for the CDR3 is TGTGCCAGCAGCTTAGAAAATAGCGGGCCAGGTACGTCCTACGAGCAGTACTTC. Amino acids: CASSLENSGPGTSYEQYF.

This clonotype was detected only a few times. V is TRBV10-3 and J is TRBJ2-7, with D hard to call. Trimming took 4 bases from V and 0 from J, leaving 4 bases between them. The CDR3 length is 12 residues. The germline gives CDR1 ENHRY, CDR2 SYGVKD. The CDR3 reads CAISALSYEQYF. DNA of the CDR3: TGTGCCATCAGTGCCCTCTCCTACGAGCAGTACTTC.

This clonotype was seen many times. The genes are TRBV29-1 and TRBJ2-3; D is unresolved. CDR3 size: 12 residues. CDR1 is SQVTM and CDR2 is ANQGSEA in the germline V gene. V lost 3 bases and J lost 3, with 7 bases in between. CDR3 nucleotides: TGCAGCGTTGACCTCGGGACAGATACGCAGTATTTT. It encodes CSVDLGTDTQYF.

The chain carries TRBV10-2 and TRBJ2-7; D uncertain. Trimming removed 6 bases from V and 4 bases from J, with 13 bases in between. Germline assignment: CDR1 WSHSY and CDR2 SAAADI. CDR3 length equals 13 residues. The CDR3 is CASRSGPPYEQYF. CDR3 in DNA: TGCGCCAGCAGATCCGGGCCACCGTACGAGCAGTACTTC.

This clonotype was detected once. A much larger clone differs by one base, so this may be a read error. The V call is TRBV6-5, the J call TRBJ1-1; D is possibly TRBD1 (5 bases). V was shortened by 7 bases and J by 6 bases, with 12 bases between the two germline ends. The CDR3 sequence is 12 residues long. Germline assignment: CDR1 MNHEY and CDR2 SVGAGI. The CDR3 DNA follows: TGTGCCAGCATTTTACGGGGCTCTGAAGCTTTCTTT. Translated: CASILRGSEAFF.

Details on this clonotype: Relative to the germline gene, one junction end is altered; a read error may explain this. The V gene is TRBV7-6, the J gene TRBJ2-2, with D uncertain. Germline CDR1 SGHVS, CDR2 FNYEAQ. The CDR3 is made up of 15 amino acids. The CDR3 loop is CASTLFSMNTGELFF. The DNA for the CDR3 is TGTGCCAGCACCTTATTCTCCATGAACACCGGGGAGCTGTTTTTT. Supplemented by reference TRBV7-6 and TRBJ2-2, the full variable domain reads GAGVSQSPRYKVTKRGQDVALRCDPISGHVSLYWYRQALGQGPEFLTYFNYEAQQDKSGLPNDRFSAERPEGSISTLTIQRTEQRDSAMYRCASTLFSMNTGELFFGEGSRLTVL.

This chain links TRBV20-1 with TRBJ2-3; maybe TRBD2 (5 bases). V dropped 3 bases and J dropped 10 bases, with 23 bases sitting between them. The CDR3 length is 15 residues. Per the germline V gene, CDR1 is DFQATT and CDR2 is SNEGSKA (reference sequence). CDR3 residues: CSASPSGKVRMAQYF. CDR3 sequence (DNA): TGCAGTGCTAGTCCTTCCGGGAAAGTAAGAATGGCGCAGTATTTT.

This chain uses TRBV11-2 with TRBJ2-7; possibly TRBD2 for D (5 bases). This CDR3 region has 15 residues. Germline loops: CDR1 SGHAT, CDR2 FQNNGV. V was clipped by 2 bases and J by 3 bases, with 14 bases between them. The CDR3 spells CASSLWLSGNYEQYF. CDR3 DNA sequence: TGTGCCAGCAGCTTATGGCTCAGCGGAAACTACGAGCAGTACTTC.

The rearrangement joins TRBV6-5 to TRBJ2-2; D is unclear. This CDR3 contains 13 residues. Trimming pared 7 bases from V and 5 bases from J, leaving 11 bases between. Per germline, CDR1 MNHEY and CDR2 SVGAGI. CDR3 amino acids: CASISRLTGELFF. The CDR3 DNA reads TGTGCCAGCATTTCACGACTTACCGGGGAGCTGTTTTTT.

The chain joins TRBV20-1 to TRBJ1-2, with D perhaps TRBD1 (6 bases). Trimming removed 1 base at V and 4 bases at J, with 13 bases between. This CDR3 is built from 14 residues. The germline CDR1 and CDR2 sequences are DFQATT and SNEGSKA (reference sequence). CDR3 sequence: CSARGTGGGYGYTF. In DNA form, the CDR3 reads TGCAGTGCTAGAGGTACCGGGGGCGGCTATGGCTACACCTTC.

V gene TRBV10-3 combines with J gene TRBJ1-1; D uncertain. The CDR3 consists of 12 residues. The germline CDR1 and CDR2 sequences are ENHRY and SYGVKD. Trimming shortened V by 4 bases and J by 1 base, and 4 bases separated the two germline ends. The CDR3 DNA sequence: TGTGCCATCAGTGGACAGAACACTGAAGCTTTCTTT. As protein: CAISGQNTEAFF.

This clonotype was recorded at least ten times. The chain employs TRBV12-3 or TRBV12-4 and TRBJ1-3; D unresolved. This CDR3 comprises 13 residues. Trimming cost V 6 bases and J 0 bases, with 6 bases left between them. As DNA, the CDR3 is TGTGCCAGCAGACTCGTCTCTGGAAACACCATATATTTT. This gives the protein CASRLVSGNTIYF.